One sample yielded the 25 T cell receptor beta chains listed below, sequenced in a study of PD-L1 blockade in urothelial cancer (dated 2017 in TCRdb). Library method: the immunoSEQ multiplex PCR assay. What TCRdb holds here is the immuneACCESS table cut down to in-frame rearrangements. Part of the clones is not present; checked against another copy, under half of the missing clones reflect an unresolved V gene, and the others are unexplained. Recorded for this sample are about 63,000 clones; 80% to 85% of them occurred a single time. In total, the top ten clones hold 3.2% of the sample. The time point label, as the study defines it: pretreatment peripheral blood. The starting material was PBMCs, obtained around atezolizumab (anti-PD-L1) treatment. These receptors came from a man aged 70-80 years with urothelial cancer.

J is TRBJ1-2 and V is TRBV6-4; unclear D gene. V was clipped by 3 bases and J by 4 bases, with 12 bases between them. The CDR3 is 14 amino acids. In germline, CDR1 is MRHNA, CDR2 SNTAGT. Here the CDR3 reads CASSENSGFYGYTF. The CDR3 coding sequence is TGTGCCAGCAGTGAAAACTCCGGGTTCTATGGCTACACCTTC.

V usage is TRBV30 and J usage is TRBJ2-1; 10 bases line up with TRBD2. Germline CDR1 GTSNPN, CDR2 SVGIG (reference sequence). Unmatched junction bases numbered 6, after V lost 8 bases and J lost 2 bases. The CDR3 extends over 14 amino acids. The CDR3 sequence is CALLAGGTYNEQFF. The CDR3 coding sequence is TGTGCCCTATTAGCGGGAGGTACCTACAATGAGCAGTTCTTC.

This chain uses TRBV19 with TRBJ1-2; D is unresolved. Germline assignment: CDR1 LNHDA and CDR2 SQIVND (reference sequence). The V end lost 7 bases, the J end lost 7 bases, and 13 bases lay between the germline ends. The CDR3 covers 12 residues. CDR3 in amino acids: CASNSGGRGYTF. The CDR3 bases are TGTGCCAGTAACTCCGGAGGACGTGGCTACACCTTC.

This chain uses TRBV30 with TRBJ2-1, with TRBD2 identical over 8 bases. The CDR3 is 17 residues long. CDR1 and CDR2 (germline): GTSNPN, SVGIG (reference sequence). V dropped 0 bases and J dropped 3; count of bases not matched to a gene: 10. CDR3 DNA sequence: TGTGCCTGGAGTGTACGAAGGGATAGCGGGAACTACAATGAGCAGTTCTTC. As protein: CAWSVRRDSGNYNEQFF.

This clone was seen more than once but under ten times. V gene TRBV7-9 combines with J gene TRBJ2-3; D unresolved. Trimming removed 6 bases at V and 6 bases at J, with 10 bases between. This CDR3 spans 12 amino acids. Germline CDR1 SEHNR, CDR2 FQNEAQ (reference sequence). CDR3 sequence reads: CASSSARDTQYF. CDR3 bases: TGTGCCAGCAGTTCAGCGCGGGATACGCAGTATTTT.

This chain connects TRBV19 to TRBJ2-3; 10 nucleotides match TRBD2. The CDR3 totals 17 residues. Germline V gene sequence: CDR1 LNHDA, CDR2 SQIVND (reference sequence). Trimming at V came to 5 bases and at J to 1 base, leaving 9 bases not matched to a gene. The chain's CDR3 is CASSPRTGTSGTDTQYF. Here the CDR3 DNA reads TGTGCCAGTAGTCCCAGGACCGGGACTAGCGGCACAGATACGCAGTATTTT.

The rearrangement links TRBV28 to TRBJ2-4; TRBD2 is a possible D gene (5 bases). With 3 bases removed from V and 2 bases from J, the gap between germline ends came to 8 bases. CDR3 size: 14 residues. Germline V gene sequence: CDR1 MDHEN, CDR2 SYDVKM. CDR3 residues: CASSFREPKNIQYF. Here the CDR3 DNA reads TGTGCCAGCAGTTTCCGGGAACCCAAAAACATTCAGTACTTC.

This clone was picked up one time. The J gene is TRBJ2-7, the V gene TRBV27, with 10 bases identical to TRBD2. V gave up 1 base and J gave up 2 bases; unmatched junction bases: 5. Germline V lookup: CDR1 MNHEY, CDR2 SMNVEV (reference sequence). CDR3 length equals 16 residues. This chain's CDR3 is CASSLFSSGSPYEQYF. The CDR3 DNA follows: TGTGCCAGCAGTTTATTTTCTAGCGGGAGCCCCTACGAGCAGTACTTC.

CDR3 region: CASSLTGATNEKLFF. The CDR3 region has the DNA TGTGCCAGCAGTTTAACGGGGGCAACTAATGAAAAACTGTTTTTT. This chain links TRBV27 with TRBJ1-4, with a tentative D call TRBD1 (5 bases). CDR3 length: 15 residues. The germline V and J ends were trimmed by 2 bases and 0 bases, with 7 bases remaining between them. Germline V gene data show CDR1 as MNHEY and CDR2 as SMNVEV (reference sequence).

This clone was seen a single time. CDR3 protein: CASSRDRASRDEQYF. CDR3 sequence (DNA): TGTGCCAGCAGTCGGGACAGGGCCTCTAGGGACGAGCAGTACTTC. The V gene is TRBV6-5, the J gene TRBJ2-7; 9 bases are a match to TRBD1. Trimming removed 5 bases from V and 5 bases from J; junction bases left unmatched: 10. Germline-derived CDR1 and CDR2 are MNHEY and SVGAGI. The length of the CDR3 is 15 residues.

In this sample, this clone turned up once. The chain employs TRBV29-1 and TRBJ1-3; TRBD1 is a possible D gene (6 bases). CDR3 size: 13 residues. The V end lost 5 bases, the J end lost 4 bases, and 12 bases lay between the germline ends. The germline CDR1 and CDR2 sequences are SQVTM and ANQGSEA. The chain's CDR3 is CSVRGGVGNTIYF. The CDR3 DNA reads as TGCAGCGTTCGAGGGGGGGTCGGAAACACCATATATTTT.

The chain combines TRBV7-9 with TRBJ2-1; TRBD1 agrees at 8 bases. Germline assignment: CDR1 SEHNR and CDR2 FQNEAQ (reference sequence). The CDR3 runs 14 residues. V trimming: 4 bases; J trimming: 8 bases; junction bases outside the gene matches: 7. The CDR3 nucleotides read TGTGCCAGCAGCTCCGGACAGGGTCCCTATGAGCAGTTCTTC. It specifies CASSSGQGPYEQFF.

The V call is TRBV19, the J call TRBJ1-2; D ambiguous. Germline assignment: CDR1 LNHDA and CDR2 SQIVND (reference sequence). The germline V and J ends were trimmed by 7 bases and 8 bases, with 11 bases remaining between them. The CDR3 covers 11 residues. The CDR3 here is CASKTAGGYTF. In DNA, the CDR3 is TGTGCCAGTAAGACCGCGGGCGGCTACACCTTC.

This clone turned up a few times. The V and J genes are TRBV19 and TRBJ1-1; TRBD1 agrees at 11 bases. The CDR3 has 14 residues. CDR1 LNHDA and CDR2 SQIVND come from the germline V gene (reference sequence). Unmatched junction bases numbered 5, after V lost 6 bases and J lost 5 bases. Here the CDR3 DNA reads TGTGCCAGTAGACGGACAGGGGGCGAGACTGAAGCTTTCTTT. Amino acids: CASRRTGGETEAFF.

This CDR3 reads CASSLGGFPYEQYF. The CDR3, as DNA: TGCGCCAGCAGCTTAGGAGGGTTCCCCTACGAGCAGTACTTC. V is TRBV5-1 and J is TRBJ2-7, with D maybe TRBD2 (6 bases). The CDR3 totals 14 residues. Germline V gene sequence: CDR1 SGHRS, CDR2 YFSETQ. V dropped 2 bases and J dropped 2 bases, with 11 bases sitting between them.

This clone was counted a single time. The rearrangement links TRBV19 to TRBJ2-7, with 10 bases aligning to TRBD1. V lost 5 bases, J lost 4 bases, and 5 bases stayed unmatched. The CDR3 runs to 14 residues. Germline V gene data show CDR1 as LNHDA and CDR2 as SQIVND (reference sequence). The CDR3 loop is CASSSGQGGYEQYF. In DNA form, the CDR3 reads TGTGCCAGTAGTTCCGGACAGGGGGGATACGAGCAGTACTTC. Together with reference TRBV19 and TRBJ2-7, the CDR3 gives the full variable domain: DGGITQSPKYLFRKEGQNVTLSCEQNLNHDAMYWYRQDPGQGLRLIYYSQIVNDFQKGDIAEGYSVSREKKESFPLTVTSAQKNPTAFYLCASSSGQGGYEQYFGPGTRLTVT.

Here the CDR3 DNA reads TGTGCCAGCAGCGTTTGGCAGGGGGGAGAGGATGGCTACACCTTC. This gives the protein CASSVWQGGEDGYTF. The gene calls are TRBV5-5 and TRBJ1-2, with 7 bases lining up with TRBD1. CDR3 length: 15 amino acids. J gave up 6 bases and V 4 bases, and 12 bases lay outside the gene matches. Looked up from germline, CDR1 is SGHKS and CDR2 is YYEKEE (reference sequence).

The chain combines TRBV28 with TRBJ2-7; 8 nucleotides line up with TRBD1. The V gene end was trimmed by 7 bases and the J gene end by 4 bases; junction bases not matched to a gene: 9. The CDR3 runs 14 residues. Germline values: CDR1 MDHEN, CDR2 SYDVKM. DNA for the CDR3: TGTGCCAGCACTAGACAGGGGCAAAAGTACGAGCAGTACTTC. Translation: CASTRQGQKYEQYF.

In this sample, this clone turned up once. The chain has TRBV4-1 and TRBJ2-1; D is uncertain. This CDR3 spans 13 amino acids. Germline V gene data show CDR1 as MGHRA and CDR2 as YSYEKL. The V and J ends lost 2 bases and 6 bases respectively, with 8 bases between them. The CDR3 sequence: CASSQIPLNEQFF. The DNA for the CDR3 is TGCGCCAGCAGCCAAATCCCCCTCAATGAGCAGTTCTTC.

This clone was recorded once. The chain joins TRBV10-3 to TRBJ2-2; perhaps TRBD1 as D (6 bases). V gave up 3 bases and J gave up 2 bases, with 13 bases separating them. The CDR3 length is 16 residues. Germline-derived CDR1 and CDR2 are ENHRY and SYGVKD. The CDR3 loop is CAISEGGPLNTGELFF. As DNA, the CDR3 is TGTGCCATCAGTGAAGGGGGTCCACTCAACACCGGGGAGCTGTTTTTT.

V is TRBV27 and J is TRBJ1-1; D remains ambiguous. The ends were cut back, 5 bases at V and 2 bases at J, with 9 bases in the middle. This CDR3 comprises 13 residues. Germline-derived CDR1 and CDR2 are MNHEY and SMNVEV (reference sequence). The CDR3 nucleotides read TGTGCCAGCAGTCGAGATACCAACACTGAAGCTTTCTTT. Translation gives CASSRDTNTEAFF.

The rearrangement links TRBV7-9 to TRBJ2-1; 12 bases fit TRBD2. J lost 7 bases, V lost 5 bases, and 3 bases had no gene match. CDR1 and CDR2 (germline): SEHNR, FQNEAQ (reference sequence). The CDR3 loop spans 14 amino acids. In DNA, the CDR3 is TGTGCCAGCAGCCAGACTAGCGGGAGAAATGAGCAGTTCTTC. This codes for CASSQTSGRNEQFF.

The sample holds a few counts of this clone. CDR3 sequence (DNA): TGCGCCAGCAGCTTGAAAGGGGGCGAGGAAAAAGGGACGTACAGGACTGAAGCTTTCTTT. Translated, it gives CASSLKGGEEKGTYRTEAFF. The chain is built from TRBV5-1 and TRBJ1-1, with TRBD1 matching 7 bases. J was trimmed by 5 bases and V by 1 base; bases with no gene match: 23. The germline gives CDR1 SGHRS, CDR2 YFSETQ. The CDR3 is made up of 20 amino acids.

This clone was detected only a few times. V gene TRBV10-3 combines with J gene TRBJ2-7, with 7 bases fitting TRBD2. Germline V gene sequence: CDR1 ENHRY, CDR2 SYGVKD. The CDR3 has 13 amino acids. Trimming cost V 4 bases and J 3 bases; bases outside gene matches: 3. Written as DNA, the CDR3 is TGTGCCATCAGTGGGGGGGAGGGCTACGAGCAGTACTTC. Its protein product is CAISGGEGYEQYF.

The chain joins TRBV30 to TRBJ1-5; 7 bases match TRBD1. Germline CDR1 is GTSNPN and CDR2 is SVGIG (reference sequence). The trim removed 0 bases at V and 7 bases at J, leaving 9 bases unmatched. This CDR3 spans 15 amino acids. Here the CDR3 reads CAWSVGHTGDQPQHF. The CDR3 DNA follows: TGTGCCTGGAGTGTTGGGCATACAGGGGACCAGCCCCAGCATTTT.